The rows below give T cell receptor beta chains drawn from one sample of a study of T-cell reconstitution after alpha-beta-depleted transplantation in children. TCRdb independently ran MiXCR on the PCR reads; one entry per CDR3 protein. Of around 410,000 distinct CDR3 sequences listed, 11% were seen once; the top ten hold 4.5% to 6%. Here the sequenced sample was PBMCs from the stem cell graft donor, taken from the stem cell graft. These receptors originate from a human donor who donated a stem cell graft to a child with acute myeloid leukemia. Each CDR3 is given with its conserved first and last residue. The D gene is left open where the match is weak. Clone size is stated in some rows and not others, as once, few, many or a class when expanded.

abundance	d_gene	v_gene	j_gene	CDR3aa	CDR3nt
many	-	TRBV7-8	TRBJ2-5	CASSPTGQETQYF	TGTGCCAGCAGTCCCACGGGGCAAGAGACCCAGTACTTC
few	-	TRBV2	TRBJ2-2	CASIQSNTGELFF	TGTGCCAGCATACAGAGTAACACCGGGGAGCTGTTTTTT
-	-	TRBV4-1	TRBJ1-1	CASSQERGELNTEAFF	TGCGCCAGCAGCCAAGAACGGGGGGAACTGAACACTGAAGCTTTCTTT
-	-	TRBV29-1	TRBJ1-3	CSVWDSDLANTIYF	TGCAGCGTGTGGGACTCAGATTTGGCAAACACCATATATTTT
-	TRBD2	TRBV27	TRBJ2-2	CASRSVAGEGRGSNTGELFF	TGTGCCAGCAGGTCGGTTGCCGGGGAGGGGCGGGGATCGAACACCGGGGAGCTGTTTTTT
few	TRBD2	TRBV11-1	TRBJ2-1	CASSYAGGGRSSYNEQFF	TGTGCCAGCAGCTACGCCGGGGGCGGGAGGAGCTCCTACAATGAGCAGTTCTTC
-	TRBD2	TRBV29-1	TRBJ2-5	CSVGAGRETQYF	TGCAGCGTTGGAGCGGGAAGAGAGACCCAGTACTTC
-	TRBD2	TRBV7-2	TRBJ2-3	CASSFVAGGEDTQYF	TGTGCCAGCAGCTTTGTAGCGGGAGGGGAAGATACGCAGTATTTT
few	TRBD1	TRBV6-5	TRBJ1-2	CATQLTGQGVVPGKGYTF	TGTGCCACACAGTTAACCGGACAGGGGGTCGTCCCGGGGAAAGGCTACACCTTC
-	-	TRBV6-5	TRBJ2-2	CASSHSGTNTGELFF	TGTGCCAGCAGTCACTCCGGGACAAACACCGGGGAGCTGTTTTTT
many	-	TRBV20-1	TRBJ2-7	CSARGLAGNEQYF	TGCAGTGCGAGAGGGCTAGCCGGGAACGAGCAGTACTTC
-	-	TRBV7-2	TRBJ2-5	CASSLGPGAETQYF	TGTGCCAGCAGCTTAGGCCCAGGGGCGGAGACCCAGTACTTC
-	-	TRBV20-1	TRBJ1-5	CSARRNSNQPQHF	TGCAGTGCTAGACGGAATAGCAATCAGCCCCAGCATTTT
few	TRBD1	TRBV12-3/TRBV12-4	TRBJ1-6	CASRTTGGNSPLHF	TGTGCCAGCAGAACAACAGGGGGAAATTCACCCCTCCACTTT
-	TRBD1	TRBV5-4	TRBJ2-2	CASSPGTGSTGELFF	TGTGCCAGCAGCCCCGGGACAGGCAGCACCGGGGAGCTGTTTTTT
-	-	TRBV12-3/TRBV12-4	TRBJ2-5	CASSPTDRRDVCF	TGTGCCAGCAGTCCCACGGACAGGCGGGACGTCTGCTTC
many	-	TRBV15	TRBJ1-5	CATSRAVGRQPQHF	TGTGCCACCAGCAGAGCGGTAGGAAGGCAGCCCCAGCATTTT
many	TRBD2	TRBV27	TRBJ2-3	CASSSLAGGSTDTQYF	TGTGCCAGCAGTTCGCTAGCGGGGGGGAGCACAGATACGCAGTATTTT
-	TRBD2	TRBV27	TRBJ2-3	CASSRTSGSYTQYF	TGTGCCAGCAGTAGGACTAGCGGGAGTTATACGCAGTATTTT
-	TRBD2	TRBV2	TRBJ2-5	CASSVSGGETQYF	TGTGCCAGCAGTGTTAGCGGGGGGGAGACCCAGTACTTC
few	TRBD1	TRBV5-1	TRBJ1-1	CASSSTTGVNTEAFF	TGCGCCAGCAGCTCAACGACAGGGGTTAACACTGAAGCTTTCTTT
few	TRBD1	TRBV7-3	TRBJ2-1	CASRSGQGPNEQFF	TGTGCCAGCAGGTCAGGACAGGGGCCTAATGAGCAGTTCTTC
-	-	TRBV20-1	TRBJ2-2	CSARGAGRISGELFF	TGCAGTGCTAGAGGGGCAGGGAGAATCTCCGGGGAGCTGTTTTTT
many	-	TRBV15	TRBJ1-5	CATSTGQHNQPQHF	TGTGCCACCAGTACCGGACAGCATAATCAGCCCCAGCATTTT
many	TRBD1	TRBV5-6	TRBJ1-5	CASSLNRGSQPQHF	TGTGCCAGCAGCTTAAACAGGGGGAGTCAGCCCCAGCATTTT
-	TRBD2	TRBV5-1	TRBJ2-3	CASSLAASGGADTQYF	TGCGCCAGCAGCTTAGCGGCTAGCGGGGGAGCAGATACGCAGTATTTT
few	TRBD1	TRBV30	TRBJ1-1	CAWSVPGTGSTEAFF	TGTGCCTGGAGTGTCCCCGGGACAGGGTCCACTGAAGCTTTCTTT
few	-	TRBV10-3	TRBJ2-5	CASKSTQETQYF	TGTGCCAGCAAAAGTACCCAAGAGACCCAGTACTTC
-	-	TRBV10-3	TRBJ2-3	CAISGYGTDTQYF	TGTGCCATCAGTGGTTATGGCACAGATACGCAGTATTTT
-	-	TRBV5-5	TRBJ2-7	CASSMGLGSSYEQYF	TGTGCCAGCAGCATGGGGTTGGGGTCCTCCTACGAGCAGTACTTC
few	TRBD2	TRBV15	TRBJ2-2	CATSRELLAENTGELFF	TGTGCCACCAGCAGAGAACTACTAGCGGAGAACACCGGGGAGCTGTTTTTT
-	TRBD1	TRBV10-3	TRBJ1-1	CAISGDRGNTEAFF	TGTGCCATCAGTGGGGACAGGGGGAACACTGAAGCTTTCTTT
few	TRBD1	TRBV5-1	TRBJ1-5	CASSLEGASGQPQHF	TGCGCCAGCAGCTTGGAGGGGGCGAGCGGTCAGCCCCAGCATTTT
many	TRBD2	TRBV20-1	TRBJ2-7	CSATGLAGYEQYF	TGCAGTGCCACCGGACTAGCGGGATACGAGCAGTACTTC
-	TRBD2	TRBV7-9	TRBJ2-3	CASSVQRERTDTQYF	TGTGCCAGCAGCGTCCAGCGGGAACGCACAGATACGCAGTATTTT
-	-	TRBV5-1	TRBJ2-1	CASRPVGGSFNSEQFF	TGCGCCAGCAGACCGGTGGGTGGGAGTTTCAATAGTGAGCAGTTCTTC
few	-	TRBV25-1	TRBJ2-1	CASSESAYNEQFF	TGTGCCAGCAGTGAAAGCGCCTACAATGAGCAGTTCTTC
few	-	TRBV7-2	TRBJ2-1	CASSQGTYNEQFF	TGTGCCAGCAGCCAGGGGACTTACAATGAGCAGTTCTTC
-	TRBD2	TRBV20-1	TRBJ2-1	CSARAGTTYNEQFF	TGCAGTGCTAGAGCGGGGACTACTTACAATGAGCAGTTCTTC
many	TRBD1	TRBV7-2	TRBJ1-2	CASSPDRGEHYGYTF	TGTGCCAGCAGCCCCGACAGGGGAGAGCACTATGGCTACACCTTC
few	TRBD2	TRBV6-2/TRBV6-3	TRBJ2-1	CASTLLLAKGYNEQFF	TGTGCCAGCACCCTATTACTAGCGAAAGGATACAATGAGCAGTTCTTC